Sequencing of this TCR beta chain was carried out in a study of technical replicates of blood from several donors. After removal of 3 bases from V and 3 bases from J, the junction contained 6 bases not matched to a gene. In germline, CDR1 is KGHSH, CDR2 LQKENI. The CDR3 consists of 15 residues. The table came from immunoSEQ multiplex PCR; TCRdb's copy has only in-frame clones and leaves some out. Of about 91,000 clones in the sample, around 93% are singletons; the top ten hold 0.2% to 0.3%. The sequencing sample was made of T cells isolated from PBMCs. This sequence originates from a human donor in good health. V usage is TRBV18 and J usage is TRBJ2-5; TRBD2 matches at 8 bases. The DNA for the CDR3 is TGTGCCAGCTCACCCCTGAGCGGGAGTAAAGAGACCCAGTACTTC. It codes for CASSPLSGSKETQYF.